The sample holds many counts of the clone carrying this T cell receptor beta chain. Its antigen is currently unknown. This record comes from a study of spatial heterogeneity in lung cancer. About the research overall: Within raw reads, each unique TCR and UMI combination appeared on average more than ten times. Study-wide points: Blood showed ubiquitous tumor TCRs more often at resection than at routine follow-up.

TCR cDNA molecules each had a unique molecular identifier. From the 5' RACE reads, TCRdb called clonotypes with MiXCR, one entry per CDR3 protein. In the table there are about 26,000 distinct CDR3 sequences, 9.5% to 15% of which are singletons. This CDR3 comprises 19 residues. V was clipped by 2 bases and J by 6 bases; unmatched bases: 17. Germline CDR1 reads MNHEY; CDR2 reads SMNVEV (reference sequence). The time point was: sample taken at primary tumor resection. No cells were sorted before sequencing. The whole RNA sequenced was extracted from tumor, nontumor lung or frozen PBMC. This sequence originates from a female donor with early-stage non-small cell lung cancer. This chain uses TRBV27 with TRBJ1-1; 11 nucleotides line up with TRBD1. The material was PBMCs, obtained at surgery. CDR3 amino acids: CASSLTPRTGGWIGAEAFF. As DNA, the CDR3 is TGTGCCAGCAGTTTAACCCCGCGGACAGGGGGCTGGATAGGAGCTGAAGCTTTCTTT.